The entry below describes one TCR beta chain. The antigen is unknown. This specimen belongs to a study of response to subunit inactivated influenza vaccine. One entry per CDR3 protein, called by TCRdb with MiXCR from the RT-PCR reads. Here the sample spans hundreds of thousands of distinct CDR3 sequences, approximately 14% being singletons. Findings and caveats of the study: The study's authors posited that every seasonal influenza vaccination enlists few new T cells.

This CDR3 contains 18 residues. Germline loops: CDR1 DFQATT, CDR2 SNEGSKA (reference sequence). After removal of 6 bases from V and 2 bases from J, the junction contained 13 bases not matched to a gene. The sequence came from a man aged 50 to 60 who received an inactivated influenza vaccine. The gene calls are TRBV20-1 and TRBJ2-3; 14 positions agree with TRBD2. This material consisted of PBMCs from blood, taken around two weeks before vaccination. CDR3 protein: CSANRLAGGRGVTDTQYF. The CDR3 DNA reads as TGCAGTGCGAACCGACTAGCGGGAGGGCGAGGGGTCACAGATACGCAGTATTTT.